This passage covers 19 T cell receptor beta chains from one sample sequenced in a study of shared clonotypes between healthy human individuals. This table comes from immunoSEQ multiplex PCR, and its TCRdb copy is limited to in-frame clones, with some not included. Of more than 150,000 clones in the sample, around 63% were seen once. Source material: memory CD4+ T cells sorted from blood. Subset: CD45RA-negative fraction. These receptors originate from a man aged 25-45 years in good health.

In this sample, this clone turned up a few times. The gene calls are TRBV5-1 and TRBJ1-2, with a possible D match to TRBD1 (5 bases). Germline V gives CDR1 SGHRS, CDR2 YFSETQ. Trimming took off 1 base at V and 4 bases at J, with 11 bases between the two ends. This CDR3 contains 14 residues. The CDR3 spells CASSLSVDSYGYTF. CDR3 sequence (DNA): TGCGCCAGCAGCTTGTCGGTTGACAGCTATGGCTACACCTTC.

This chain links TRBV5-6 with TRBJ2-3; a weak D match, TRBD2 (5 bases). The CDR3 has 15 residues. Germline V gene lookup returns CDR1 SGHDT and CDR2 YYEEEE. Trimming removed 5 bases from V and 5 bases from J, with 18 bases in between. The CDR3 DNA sequence: TGTGCCAGCAGTGTTAGGGCGTTTGCGGGAGATACGCAGTATTTT. It translates to CASSVRAFAGDTQYF.

This chain joins TRBV5-8 and TRBJ1-1; D is ambiguous. The CDR3 has 14 residues. Germline CDR1 and CDR2: SGHTS and YDEGEE. V dropped 7 bases and J dropped 3 bases, with 16 bases sitting between them. CDR3 in amino acids: CASLPWGRDTEAFF. CDR3 DNA sequence: TGTGCCAGCCTCCCCTGGGGAAGGGACACTGAAGCTTTCTTT.

This clone has ten or more counts. The J gene is TRBJ1-1, the V gene TRBV19, with unresolved D. V was cut by 6 bases and J by 7 bases, with 9 bases left in between. Germline values: CDR1 LNHDA, CDR2 SQIVND (reference sequence). The CDR3 covers 11 residues. Here the CDR3 reads CASRAFGEAFF. The CDR3 nucleotides are TGTGCCAGTAGGGCCTTCGGTGAAGCTTTCTTT.

This clone occurred once. The V and J genes are TRBV18 and TRBJ2-6; D is ambiguous. The CDR3 is made up of 15 amino acids. Trimming pared 1 base from V and 2 bases from J, leaving 6 bases between. Germline assignment: CDR1 KGHSH and CDR2 LQKENI. The CDR3 loop reads CASSPRTTGANVLTF. The CDR3 nucleotides read TGTGCCAGCTCACCACGCACAACTGGGGCCAACGTCCTGACTTTC.

A single count supports this clone. This chain connects TRBV19 to TRBJ2-3; D call uncertain. This CDR3 region has 13 residues. The V gene lost 7 bases and the J gene lost 1 base, with 9 bases spanning the gap. From germline, CDR1 is LNHDA and CDR2 SQIVND (reference sequence). The CDR3 spells CASTVSGTDTQYF. CDR3 in DNA: TGTGCCAGTACGGTGTCGGGCACAGATACGCAGTATTTT.

The chain employs TRBV5-1 and TRBJ2-2; D is uncertain. The V and J ends lost 1 base and 0 bases respectively, with 4 bases between them. The CDR3 totals 14 residues. The germline V gene has CDR1 SGHRS and CDR2 YFSETQ. The CDR3 DNA follows: TGCGCCAGCAGCTTGCTCTCGAACACCGGGGAGCTGTTTTTT. The encoded protein is CASSLLSNTGELFF.

This chain uses TRBV7-3 with TRBJ1-1; a weak D match, TRBD1 (5 bases). The CDR3 covers 14 residues. Per the germline V gene, CDR1 is SGHTA and CDR2 is FQGTGA. V was shortened by 2 bases and J by 3 bases, with 10 bases between the two germline ends. The CDR3 nucleotides read TGTGCCAGCAGCTTAGGGGGATATGACACTGAAGCTTTCTTT. It codes for CASSLGGYDTEAFF.

The chain couples TRBV25-1 to TRBJ1-2; D unclear. The CDR3 consists of 14 residues. The V end was cut by 8 bases, the J end by 1 base, with 14 bases between. Germline values: CDR1 MGHDK, CDR2 SYGVNS. The CDR3 is CASRPAGVNYGYTF. The CDR3 region has the DNA TGTGCCAGCCGACCTGCGGGAGTTAACTATGGCTACACCTTC.

This clone was counted at least ten times. V gene TRBV7-2 combines with J gene TRBJ2-3; tentative D call: TRBD2 (7 bases). The germline V gene encodes CDR1 SGHTA and CDR2 FQGNSA. V dropped 6 bases and J dropped 2 bases, with 21 bases sitting between them. This CDR3 region has 17 residues. The CDR3 sequence: CASRQLRGPPPTDTQYF. In nucleotides, the CDR3 is TGTGCCAGCAGACAGCTGCGGGGGCCCCCCCCCACAGATACGCAGTATTTT.

The V gene is TRBV13, the J gene TRBJ2-7; 11 bases align to TRBD1. Losses at the gene ends were 5 bases for V and 7 bases for J; bases not matched to a gene: 7. Germline V gene data show CDR1 as PRHDT and CDR2 as FYEKMQ (reference sequence). The CDR3 contains 14 residues. The CDR3 loop reads CASSPDRGLEEQYF. The CDR3 bases are TGTGCCAGCAGCCCGGACAGGGGGCTTGAAGAGCAGTACTTC.

This chain joins TRBV6-1 and TRBJ1-2; D uncertain. V dropped 1 base and J dropped 4 bases, with 10 bases sitting between them. Germline-derived CDR1 and CDR2 are MNHNS and SASEGT. The CDR3 totals 14 residues. The CDR3 DNA reads as TGTGCCAGCAGTGAAGTTAGAGGGATCTATGGCTACACCTTC. This sequence encodes CASSEVRGIYGYTF.

The chain carries TRBV29-1 and TRBJ2-1; D possibly corresponds to TRBD2 (6 bases). Germline values: CDR1 SQVTM, CDR2 ANQGSEA. The CDR3 loop spans 14 amino acids. V shed 3 bases and J shed 5 bases, with 14 bases lying between them. In nucleotides, the CDR3 is TGCAGCGTTGACCCCGGCGGGGTTAACAATGAGCAGTTCTTC. It translates to CSVDPGGVNNEQFF.

The V and J genes are TRBV5-1 and TRBJ2-7; a weak D match, TRBD2 (5 bases). Trimming took 6 bases from V and 4 from J, leaving 14 bases between them. From germline, CDR1 is SGHRS and CDR2 YFSETQ. The CDR3 runs to 13 residues. DNA for the CDR3: TGCGCCAGCACAAAGGACGGGAATTACGAGCAGTACTTC. The encoded protein is CASTKDGNYEQYF.

This clone has more than one count but fewer than ten. The rearrangement uses TRBV18 and TRBJ1-1; the D gene is possibly TRBD1 (5 bases). Germline V gives CDR1 KGHSH, CDR2 LQKENI. The ends were cut back, 3 bases at V and 4 bases at J, with 18 bases in the middle. The CDR3 has 16 residues. The CDR3 loop reads CASSPLVAGTGTEAFF. The DNA for the CDR3 is TGTGCCAGCTCACCTCTCGTAGCAGGGACGGGCACTGAAGCTTTCTTT.

V and J are TRBV7-9 and TRBJ1-2; D unresolved. The V end lost 3 bases, the J end lost 4 bases, and 9 bases lay between the germline ends. This CDR3 contains 13 residues. The germline CDR1 and CDR2 sequences are SEHNR and FQNEAQ (reference sequence). This CDR3 reads CASSFQEGYGYTF. The CDR3 coding sequence is TGTGCCAGCAGCTTTCAGGAAGGCTATGGCTACACCTTC.

On this clone: Other DNA sequences in this sample translate to the same CDR3. The CDR3 region has the DNA TGCGCCAGCAGTTTAGCAGATACGCAGTATTTT. Protein product: CASSLADTQYF. The gene calls are TRBV5-1 and TRBJ2-3; D is ambiguous. V gave up 5 bases and J gave up 4 bases, with 5 bases separating them. Germline CDR1 reads SGHRS; CDR2 reads YFSETQ. The CDR3 has 11 residues.

The chain uses TRBV5-5 and TRBJ1-5; D unresolved. The CDR3 is 15 amino acids. CDR1 and CDR2 (germline): SGHKS, YYEKEE (reference sequence). V was cut by 4 bases and J by 2 bases, with 13 bases left in between. CDR3 loop: CASSPGPLGNQPQHF. CDR3 sequence (DNA): TGTGCCAGCAGCCCCGGGCCCCTCGGCAATCAGCCCCAGCATTTT.

The V gene is TRBV4-1, the J gene TRBJ1-1; a weak D match, TRBD1 (5 bases). The CDR3 spans 17 residues. CDR1 is MGHRA, CDR2 YSYEKL, per germline. V was cut by 0 bases and J by 4 bases, with 18 bases left in between. The CDR3 coding sequence is TGCGCCAGCAGCCAAGAACTGGGACGGATAGCCGCCACTGAAGCTTTCTTT. Translation gives CASSQELGRIAATEAFF.